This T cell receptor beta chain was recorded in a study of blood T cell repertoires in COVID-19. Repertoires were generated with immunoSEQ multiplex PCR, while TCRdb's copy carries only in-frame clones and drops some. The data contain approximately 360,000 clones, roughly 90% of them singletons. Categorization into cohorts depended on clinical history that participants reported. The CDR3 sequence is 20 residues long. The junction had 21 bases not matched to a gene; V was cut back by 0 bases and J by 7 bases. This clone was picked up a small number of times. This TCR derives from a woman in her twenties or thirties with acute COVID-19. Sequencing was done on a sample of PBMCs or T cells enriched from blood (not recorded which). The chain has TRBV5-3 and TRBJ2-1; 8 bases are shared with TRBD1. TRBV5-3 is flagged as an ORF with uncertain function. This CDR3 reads CARSLVKAPGGARIGNEQFF. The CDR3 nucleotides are TGTGCCAGAAGCTTGGTAAAGGCGCCAGGGGGCGCTAGAATTGGTAATGAGCAGTTCTTC.